The present TCR beta chain was sequenced within a study of CD8 T cells in Susac syndrome. This clonotype occurred once. Random hexamers were used to reverse transcribe about 0.45 to 1 ug of RNA. Via MiXCR, TCRdb re-called the immunoSEQ multiplex PCR reads, giving one row per CDR3 protein. This sample has 150,000 to 250,000 distinct CDR3 sequences, with 90% to 95% found just once. From germline, CDR1 is SQVTM and CDR2 ANQGSEA. The ends were cut back, 6 bases at V and 7 bases at J, with 18 bases in the middle. This CDR3 comprises 14 residues. This TCR was recovered from a human donor with multiple sclerosis. The sequenced sample was CD4+ T cells from PBMCs. The genes are TRBV29-1 and TRBJ2-2; D uncertain. CDR3 loop: CSVLVQVWDGELFF. The DNA of the CDR3 is TGCAGCGTCCTGGTCCAGGTTTGGGACGGGGAGCTGTTTTTT.